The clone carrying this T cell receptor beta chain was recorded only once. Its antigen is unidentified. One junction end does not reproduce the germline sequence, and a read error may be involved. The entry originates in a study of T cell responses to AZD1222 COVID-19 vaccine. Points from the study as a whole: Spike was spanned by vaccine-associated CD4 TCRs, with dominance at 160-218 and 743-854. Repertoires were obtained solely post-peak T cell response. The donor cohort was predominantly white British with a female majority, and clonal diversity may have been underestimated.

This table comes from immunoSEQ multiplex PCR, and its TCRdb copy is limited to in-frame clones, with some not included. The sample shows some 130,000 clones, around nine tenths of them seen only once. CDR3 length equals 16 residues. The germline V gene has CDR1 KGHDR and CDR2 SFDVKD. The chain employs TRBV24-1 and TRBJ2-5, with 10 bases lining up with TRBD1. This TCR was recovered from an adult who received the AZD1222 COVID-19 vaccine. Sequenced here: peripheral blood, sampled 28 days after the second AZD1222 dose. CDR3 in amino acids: CATSALDRGTQETQYF. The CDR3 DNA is TGTGCCACCAGTGCTTTGGACAGGGGGACCCAAGAGACCCAGTACTTC.